The rows below give T cell receptor beta chains drawn from one sample of a study of cytomegalovirus exposure and HLA in healthy donors. The assay was immunoSEQ multiplex PCR, and TCRdb's table has in-frame clones only and misses some. Of some 95,000 clones in the sample, about four fifths are singletons; the top ten hold 4.9%. Source material: PBMCs. The receptors originated from a woman between 35 and 50 years old in good health and CMV-seronegative. The CDR3 runs from the conserved cysteine through the conserved F or W. A D gene is named only where the DNA matches it firmly. The listing skips clone size in some rows; elsewhere it reads once, few, many or a size class.

TRBD2,TRBV4-2,TRBJ2-1,few,TGTGCCAGCAGCCAAGATAGCGGGGCGTACAATGAGCAGTTCTTC,CASSQDSGAYNEQFF
TRBD1,TRBV11-2,TRBJ1-1,once,TGTGCCAGCAGCGAGGGACAGTACACTGAAGCTTTCTTT,CASSEGQYTEAFF
-,TRBV7-9,TRBJ1-4,few,TGTGCCAGCAGCCCTACGGCGGGCCGGGAGGAAAAACTGTTTTTT,CASSPTAGREEKLFF
-,TRBV5-6,TRBJ1-2,-,TGTGCCAGCAGCCCAGATGCGGGGGACCATGGCTATGGCTACACCTTC,CASSPDAGDHGYGYTF
TRBD1,TRBV18,TRBJ1-2,-,TGTGCCAGCTCACCTCTGGGACAGGGGGAGAACTATGGCTACACCTTC,CASSPLGQGENYGYTF
-,TRBV11-2,TRBJ1-1,-,TGTGCCAGCAGCTTAGAATCCGGGGATGAAGCTTTCTTT,CASSLESGDEAFF
-,TRBV30,TRBJ1-5,-,TGTGCCTGGAGCTTCGGGAGCAATCAGCCCCAGCATTTT,CAWSFGSNQPQHF
-,TRBV30,TRBJ1-5,once,TGTGCCTGGAGTCTAGGGGGGGGTCAGCCCCAGCATTTT,CAWSLGGGQPQHF
-,TRBV9,TRBJ2-3,-,TGTGCCAGCAGCGTAGCTCCTAGCGGCACAGATACGCAGTATTTT,CASSVAPSGTDTQYF
-,TRBV6-5,TRBJ1-5,-,TGTGCCAGCCTCCGTGCAGGGGACTACGGACAGCCCCAGCATTTT,CASLRAGDYGQPQHF
TRBD1,TRBV4-1,TRBJ2-2,-,TGCGCCAGCAGCCACCTTAGAGGGCAGGGGGACACCGGGGAGCTGTTTTTT,CASSHLRGQGDTGELFF
-,TRBV21-1,TRBJ1-2,-,TGTGCCAGCACCCCTTGGTCAGGCGGGGCTCCCTATGGCTACACCTTC,CASTPWSGGAPYGYTF
-,TRBV2,TRBJ1-1,-,TGTGCCAGCAGTCTGACATTGAACACTGAAGCTTTCTTT,CASSLTLNTEAFF
TRBD1,TRBV29-1,TRBJ1-5,-,TGCAGCGTGGCCGGACAGGGCAGCAATCAGCCCCAGCATTTT,CSVAGQGSNQPQHF
TRBD2,TRBV6-5,TRBJ2-3,few,TGTGCCAGCTCCGTCGGGGGGGCCGGAGATACGCAGTATTTT,CASSVGGAGDTQYF
-,TRBV30,TRBJ1-4,-,TGTGCCTGCAATTCAAAGCGGTCTAATGAAAAACTGTTTTTT,CACNSKRSNEKLFF
-,TRBV7-8,TRBJ2-2,-,TGTGCCAGCAGCTTAGCGCCGGGGGAACTCACCGGGGAGCTGTTTTTT,CASSLAPGELTGELFF
TRBD1,TRBV2,TRBJ1-2,-,TGTGCCAGCAGCCGGACAGGGGGGGATGGCTACACCTTC,CASSRTGGDGYTF
TRBD1,TRBV4-1,TRBJ2-7,-,TGCGCCAGCAGCCAAGAAGGTTCGGGACAGGGAAGAACCTACGAGCAGTACTTC,CASSQEGSGQGRTYEQYF
-,TRBV15,TRBJ1-1,-,TGTGCCACCAGCAGAGAAGGGCAGGGTCTCACTGAAGCTTTCTTT,CATSREGQGLTEAFF
TRBD2,TRBV29-1,TRBJ2-5,-,TGCAGCGTTGCCGAGAGGGGAGGGGAGACCCAGTACTTC,CSVAERGGETQYF
-,TRBV30,TRBJ2-5,-,TGTGCCTGGAGTGCCCCCCTTGTCTTCAGAGGGACCCAGTACTTC,CAWSAPLVFRGTQYF